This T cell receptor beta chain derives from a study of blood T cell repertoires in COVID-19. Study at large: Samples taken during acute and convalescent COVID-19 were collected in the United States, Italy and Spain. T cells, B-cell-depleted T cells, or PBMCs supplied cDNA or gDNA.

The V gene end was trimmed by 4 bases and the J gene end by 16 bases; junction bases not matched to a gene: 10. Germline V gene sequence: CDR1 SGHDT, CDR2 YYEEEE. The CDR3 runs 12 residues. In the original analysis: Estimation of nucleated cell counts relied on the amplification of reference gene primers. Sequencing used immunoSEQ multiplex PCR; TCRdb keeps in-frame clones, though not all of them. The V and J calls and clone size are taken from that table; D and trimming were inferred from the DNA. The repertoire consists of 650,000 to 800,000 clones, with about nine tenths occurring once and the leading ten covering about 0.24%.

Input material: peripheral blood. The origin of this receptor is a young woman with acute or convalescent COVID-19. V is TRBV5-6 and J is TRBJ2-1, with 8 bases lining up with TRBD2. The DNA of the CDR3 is TGTGCCAGCAGCCCGGGGGGGACACCGCCTTTCTTC. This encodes CASSPGGTPPFF.